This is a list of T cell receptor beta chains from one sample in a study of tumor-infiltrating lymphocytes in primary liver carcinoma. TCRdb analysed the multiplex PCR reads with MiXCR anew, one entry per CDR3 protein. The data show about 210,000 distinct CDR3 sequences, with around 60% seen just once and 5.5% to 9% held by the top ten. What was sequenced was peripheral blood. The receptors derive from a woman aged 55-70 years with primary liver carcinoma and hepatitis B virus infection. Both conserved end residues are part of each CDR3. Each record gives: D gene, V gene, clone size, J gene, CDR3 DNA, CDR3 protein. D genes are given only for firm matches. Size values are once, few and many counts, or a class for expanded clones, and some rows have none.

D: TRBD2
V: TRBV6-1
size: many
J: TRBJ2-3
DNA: TGTGCCAGCAGAGCCACCGGGACTAGCCTTTGGACAGATACGCAGTATTTT
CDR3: CASRATGTSLWTDTQYF

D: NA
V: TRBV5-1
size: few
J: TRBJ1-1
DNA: TGCGCCAGCAGCTTGCAGGGTGGGGACACTGAAGCTTTCTTT
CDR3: CASSLQGGDTEAFF

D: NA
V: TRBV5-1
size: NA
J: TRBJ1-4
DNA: TGCGCCAGCAGCCCATCGGCAACTAATGGAAAACTGTTTTTT
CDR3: CASSPSATNGKLFF

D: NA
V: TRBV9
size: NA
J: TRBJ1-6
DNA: TGTGCCAGCAGCGTCAGTCCAGGGCGGAATTCACCCCTCCACTTT
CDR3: CASSVSPGRNSPLHF

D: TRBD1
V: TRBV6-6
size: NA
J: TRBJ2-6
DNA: TGTGCCAGCACCAGGACAGGAGCTTCGGTCTCTGGGGCCAACGTCCTGACTTTC
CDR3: CASTRTGASVSGANVLTF

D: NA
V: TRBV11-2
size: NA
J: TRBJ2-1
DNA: TGTACCAGCAGCTTAACAGGGAGTCAAAAGACCCAGTTCTTC
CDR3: CTSSLTGSQKTQFF

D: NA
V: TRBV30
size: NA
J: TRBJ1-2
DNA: TGTGCCTGGAATGGACAGTATCAGAGCTATGGCTACACCTTC
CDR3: CAWNGQYQSYGYTF

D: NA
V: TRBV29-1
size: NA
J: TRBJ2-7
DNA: TGCAGCGTTGTAGGGGTCCACGAGCAGCACTTC
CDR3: CSVVGVHEQHF

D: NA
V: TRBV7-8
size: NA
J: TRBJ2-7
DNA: TGTGCCAGCAGCTTAATGGGGGCCATTCGCGAGCAGTACTTC
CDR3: CASSLMGAIREQYF

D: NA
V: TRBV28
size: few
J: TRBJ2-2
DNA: TGTGCCAGCAGCCCGGGGGCTTTCATGAACACCGGGGAGCTGTTTTTT
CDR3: CASSPGAFMNTGELFF

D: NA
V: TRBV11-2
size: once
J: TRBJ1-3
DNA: TGCGCCAGCAACACTAACCCCGGAAGCACCATATATTTT
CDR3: CASNTNPGSTIYF

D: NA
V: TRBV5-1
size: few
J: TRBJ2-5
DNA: TGCGCCAGCAGCTTTGGTGGGGCGCGGGAGACCCAGTACTTC
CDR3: CASSFGGARETQYF

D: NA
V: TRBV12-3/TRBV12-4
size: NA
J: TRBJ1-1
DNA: TGTGCCAGCATCCCCGACCGGTCAGGGATCGGGACCACTGAAGCTTTCTTT
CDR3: CASIPDRSGIGTTEAFF

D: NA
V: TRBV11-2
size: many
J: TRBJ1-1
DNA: TGTGCCAGCAGCCGGGCGGTGAACACTGAAGCTTTCTTT
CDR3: CASSRAVNTEAFF

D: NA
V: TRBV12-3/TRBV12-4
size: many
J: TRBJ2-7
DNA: TGTGCCAGCAGCAAATACGGATTGGGACAAGCCTACGAGCAGTACTTC
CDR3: CASSKYGLGQAYEQYF

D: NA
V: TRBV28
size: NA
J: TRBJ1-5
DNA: TGTGCCAGCAGTCCCCCGTTGGGGCCGGGTCAGCACCAGCATTTT
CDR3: CASSPPLGPGQHQHF

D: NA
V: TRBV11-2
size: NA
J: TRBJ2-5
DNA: TGTGCCAGCTGCTTATCAGGGTGGAGGGTCCTCCAAGAGACCCAGTACTTC
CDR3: CASCLSGWRVLQETQYF

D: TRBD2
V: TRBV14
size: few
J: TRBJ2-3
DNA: TGTGCCAGCAGCCAAGTGACTAGCTTCCCCTCCACAGATACGCAGTATTTT
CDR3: CASSQVTSFPSTDTQYF

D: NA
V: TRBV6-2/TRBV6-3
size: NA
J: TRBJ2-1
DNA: TGTGTCAGCAGCCGCCCTATGCGGGACGATGAGCAGTTCTTC
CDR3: CVSSRPMRDDEQFF

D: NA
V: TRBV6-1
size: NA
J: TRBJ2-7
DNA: TGTGCCAGCAGTCTCGAGATACTACCCTCCTACGAGCAGTACTTC
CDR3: CASSLEILPSYEQYF

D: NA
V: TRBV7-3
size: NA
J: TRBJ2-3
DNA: TGTGCCAGCAGCTTAGGCGGAGAGGCGGGAGATACGCAGTATTTT
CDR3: CASSLGGEAGDTQYF

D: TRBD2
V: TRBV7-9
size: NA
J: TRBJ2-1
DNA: TGTGCCAGCAGCTTAGCGGGTAGCGGGGGCATCTACAATGAGCAGTTCTTC
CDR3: CASSLAGSGGIYNEQFF

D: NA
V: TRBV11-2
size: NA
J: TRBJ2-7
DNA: TGTGCCAGCACCACCACTGGGGGCTTGTCCTACGATCAGTACTTC
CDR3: CASTTTGGLSYDQYF

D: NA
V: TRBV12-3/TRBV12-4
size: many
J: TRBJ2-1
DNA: TGTGCCAGCAGTTTTTTTCAGTTCAATGAGCAGTTCTTC
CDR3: CASSFFQFNEQFF

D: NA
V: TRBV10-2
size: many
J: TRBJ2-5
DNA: TGCGCCAGCGCAGGGGTAGCGGAGACCCAGTACTTC
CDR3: CASAGVAETQYF

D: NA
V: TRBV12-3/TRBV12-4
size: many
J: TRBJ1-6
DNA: TGTGCCAGCAACTTGGACGGAGGAAATTCACCCCTCCACTTT
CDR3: CASNLDGGNSPLHF

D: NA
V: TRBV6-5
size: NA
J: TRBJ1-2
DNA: TGTGCCAGCGGTAACCACTATGGGTATAACTATGGCTACACCTTC
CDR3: CASGNHYGYNYGYTF

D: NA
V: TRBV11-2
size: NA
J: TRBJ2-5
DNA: TGTGACAGCAGCTTAGACTGGACCCCCCAGACCCAGTACTTC
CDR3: CDSSLDWTPQTQYF

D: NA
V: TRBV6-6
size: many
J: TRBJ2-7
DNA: TGTGCCAGCAGTTACCCCCCGAAAACATACGAGCAGTACTTC
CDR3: CASSYPPKTYEQYF

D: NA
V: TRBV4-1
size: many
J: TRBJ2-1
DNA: TGCGCCAGCAGCCTACGGGACGTAACCTACAATGAGCAGCTCTTC
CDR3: CASSLRDVTYNEQLF

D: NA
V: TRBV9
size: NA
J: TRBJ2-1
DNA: TGTGCCAGCAGCGTAGGGACTAACTCCTACAATGAGCAGTTCTTC
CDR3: CASSVGTNSYNEQFF

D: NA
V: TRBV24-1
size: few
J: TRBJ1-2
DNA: TGTGCCACCAGTTCCGACAGGAACTATGGCTACACCTTC
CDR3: CATSSDRNYGYTF

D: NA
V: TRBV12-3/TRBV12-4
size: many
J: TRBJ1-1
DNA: TGTGCCAGCTGCACCCGGGGGGAGAACACTGAAGCTTTCTTT
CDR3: CASCTRGENTEAFF

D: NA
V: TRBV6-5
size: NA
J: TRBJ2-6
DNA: TGTGCCAGCAGTGAAGGGACATTTTACTCTGGGGCCAACGTCCTGTCTTTC
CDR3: CASSEGTFYSGANVLSF

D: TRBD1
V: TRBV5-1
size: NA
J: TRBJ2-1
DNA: TGCGCCAGCAGCCGGACAGGAAAGAGTGAGCAGTTCTTC
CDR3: CASSRTGKSEQFF

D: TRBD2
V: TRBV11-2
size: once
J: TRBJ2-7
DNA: TGTGCCAGCAGTCCATGGACTAGCGGGAGATACGAGCAGTACTTC
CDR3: CASSPWTSGRYEQYF

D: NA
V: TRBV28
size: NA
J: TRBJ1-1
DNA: TGTGCCAGCAGCTTCCTGACCGAGCCTGTGGGCACTGAAGCTTTCTTT
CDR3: CASSFLTEPVGTEAFF

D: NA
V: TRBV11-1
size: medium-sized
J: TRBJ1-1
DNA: TGTGCCAGCAGCCATTCGGTCCAACCGAACACTGAAGCTTTCTTT
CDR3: CASSHSVQPNTEAFF

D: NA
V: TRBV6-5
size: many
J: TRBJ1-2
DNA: TGTGCCAGCAGTACCCTACTCGACGGTTCCTATGGCTACACCTTC
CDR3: CASSTLLDGSYGYTF

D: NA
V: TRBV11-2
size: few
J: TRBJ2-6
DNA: TGTGCCAGCAGCTTATCGCGGGGAAGAGGGGCCAACGTCCTGACTTTC
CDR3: CASSLSRGRGANVLTF

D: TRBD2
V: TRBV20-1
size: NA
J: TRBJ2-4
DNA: TGCACTGCTAGCCCTAGCGGGAGCAGGACCAAAAACATTCAGTACTTC
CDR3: CTASPSGSRTKNIQYF

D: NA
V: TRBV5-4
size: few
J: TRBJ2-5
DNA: TGTGCCAGCAGCTTGGGTTCCAGACAAGAGACCCAGTACTTC
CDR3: CASSLGSRQETQYF

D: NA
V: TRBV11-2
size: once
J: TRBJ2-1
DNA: TGTGCCAGCAGCTTGATAGGACTAACTGGCCTCTACAATGAGCAATTCTTC
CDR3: CASSLIGLTGLYNEQFF

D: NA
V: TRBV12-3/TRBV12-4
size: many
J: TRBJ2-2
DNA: TGTGCCAGCAGTTTACCCCGGTCGAACACCGGGGAGCTGTTTTTT
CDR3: CASSLPRSNTGELFF

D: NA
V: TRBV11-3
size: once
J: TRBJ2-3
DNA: TGTGCCAACAGTTCCGGACAGCCCACAGACACGCAGTATTTT
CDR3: CANSSGQPTDTQYF

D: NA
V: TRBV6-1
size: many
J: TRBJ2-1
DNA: TGTGCCAGCAGCAACAGGGTCACCTACAATGAGCAGTTCTTC
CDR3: CASSNRVTYNEQFF

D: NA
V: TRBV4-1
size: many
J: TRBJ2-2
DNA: TGCGCCAGCAGCCAAGAAGGGGTCTCCACCGGGGAGCTGTTTTTT
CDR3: CASSQEGVSTGELFF

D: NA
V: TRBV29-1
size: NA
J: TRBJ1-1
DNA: TGCAGCGTTTCTTCAGAGGTGAACACTGAAGCTTTCTTT
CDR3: CSVSSEVNTEAFF

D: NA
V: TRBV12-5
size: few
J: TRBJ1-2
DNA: TGTGCTAGTGGTTCCCCCCACCGCCGGGGGAACTATGGCTGCACCTTC
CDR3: CASGSPHRRGNYGCTF

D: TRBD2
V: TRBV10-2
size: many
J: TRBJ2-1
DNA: TGCGCCAGCGGGGTTAGCGGGAGGAACAATGAGCAGTTCTTC
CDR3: CASGVSGRNNEQFF

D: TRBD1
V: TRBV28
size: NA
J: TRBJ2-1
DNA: TGTGCCAGCAGTTTTATGGGACAGTACAATGAGCAGTTCTTC
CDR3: CASSFMGQYNEQFF

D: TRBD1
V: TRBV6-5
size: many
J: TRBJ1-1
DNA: TGTGCCAGCAGTATGATAAGACAGGGAAGGACTGAAGCTTTCTTT
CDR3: CASSMIRQGRTEAFF

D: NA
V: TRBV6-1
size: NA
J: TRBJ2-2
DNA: TGTGCCAGCAGTGAAGGGGGTCTGTACACCGGGGAGCTGTTTTTT
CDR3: CASSEGGLYTGELFF

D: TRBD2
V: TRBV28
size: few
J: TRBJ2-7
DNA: TGTGCCAGCAGTTTTCGCGGGAGGGCCTACGAGCAGTACTTC
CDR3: CASSFRGRAYEQYF

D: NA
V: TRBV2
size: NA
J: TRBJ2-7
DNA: TGTGCCAGCAGGACACGGGGATCCTACGAGCAGTACTTC
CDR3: CASRTRGSYEQYF

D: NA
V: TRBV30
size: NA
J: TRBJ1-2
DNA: TGTGCCTGGAGTGTAGGGTCCGCCGGCGTCTATGGCTACACCTTC
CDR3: CAWSVGSAGVYGYTF

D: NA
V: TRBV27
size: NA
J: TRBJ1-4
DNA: TGTGCCAGCAGTCTTACCGCAGGGGCCCCTAATGAAAAACTGTTTTTT
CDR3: CASSLTAGAPNEKLFF

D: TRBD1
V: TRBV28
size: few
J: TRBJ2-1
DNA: TGTGCCAGCAGTTTGGGGGACAGCTCCTACAATGAGCAGTTCTTC
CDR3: CASSLGDSSYNEQFF

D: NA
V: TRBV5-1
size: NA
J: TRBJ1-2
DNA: TGCGCCAGCAGCTCTGTGGTAGGGGGCTATGGCTACACCTTC
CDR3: CASSSVVGGYGYTF